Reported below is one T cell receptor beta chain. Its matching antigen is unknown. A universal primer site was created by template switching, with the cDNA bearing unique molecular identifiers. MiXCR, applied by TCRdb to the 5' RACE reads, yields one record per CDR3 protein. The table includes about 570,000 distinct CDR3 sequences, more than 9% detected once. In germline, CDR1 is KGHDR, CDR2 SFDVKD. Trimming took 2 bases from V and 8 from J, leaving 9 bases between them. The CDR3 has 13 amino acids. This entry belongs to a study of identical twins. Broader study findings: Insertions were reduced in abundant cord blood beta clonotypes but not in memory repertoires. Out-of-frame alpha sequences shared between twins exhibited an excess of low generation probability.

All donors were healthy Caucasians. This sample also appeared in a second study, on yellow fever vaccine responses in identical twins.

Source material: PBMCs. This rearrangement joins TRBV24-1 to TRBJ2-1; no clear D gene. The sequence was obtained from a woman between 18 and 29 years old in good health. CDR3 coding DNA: TGTGCCACCAGTGATTATCCGGGTGATGAGCAGTTCTTC. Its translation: CATSDYPGDEQFF.